This T cell receptor beta chain was identified during a study of CD8+CD57+ T cells in acquired aplastic anemia. Study as a whole: The study obtained an average of 3.2 ug of DNA from sorted CD4+ and CD8+ cells. Findings of the study overall: Sharing between patients and controls was observed for twenty-nine CD8+ CDR3 sequences.

For this clonotype: Its antigen is currently unknown.

Genomic DNA acted as the template from which TCR beta VDJ combination and CDR3 sequence profiling were carried out. TCRdb fed the reads into MiXCR, producing one record per CDR3 protein. This table has 200,000 or so distinct CDR3 sequences, roughly 64% appearing once. CDR1 and CDR2 from the germline V gene are DFQATT and SNEGSKA (reference sequence). This CDR3 has 13 amino acids. V shed 0 bases and J shed 0 bases, with 6 bases lying between them. The sequenced sample was sorted CD4+, CD8+, or CD8+CD57+ T cells (not recorded which) from PBMCs. The chain combines TRBV20-1 with TRBJ2-7; D unresolved. The receptor comes from a human donor with severe aplastic anemia or a healthy control (not recorded which). CDR3 sequence (DNA): TGCAGTGCTAGAGATCTGGGCTCCTACGAGCAGTACTTC. This codes for CSARDLGSYEQYF.